This T cell receptor (beta chain) was sequenced during a study of T-cell memory formation after mild COVID-19. Across the study: Clusters of TCRs were largely donor specific.

TCRdb re-called the 5' RACE reads with MiXCR, one entry per CDR3 protein. The sample contains 40,000 to 60,000 distinct CDR3 sequences, 7.3% of which appear only once. Of note for this clonotype: What it binds is not known.

Whole-study findings and limits: There was a balanced CD4/CD8 profile in clones contracting day 15 to 85, and later expanders leaned CD4+. CD4+ clones that contracted lay mainly in CM and EM; CD8+ ones lay in EMRA. The study detected some responding clones in pre-infection memory, suggesting cross-reactive memory joined.

The CDR3 loop spans 14 amino acids. The germline CDR1 and CDR2 sequences are LGHDT and YNNKEL (reference sequence). The V and J ends lost 3 bases and 5 bases respectively, with 13 bases between them. This sequence joins TRBV3-1 and TRBJ1-2, with D possibly being TRBD1 (5 bases). This receptor was obtained from a man aged 18 to 30 who had mild COVID-19 (a few samples of this study predate the infection). Cell type and time point are not known. Sequenced sample: PBMCs or a T cell subset sorted from them (not recorded which). The CDR3: CASSHRGGTYGYTF. For the CDR3, the DNA is TGTGCCAGCAGCCATCGGGGGGGGACGTATGGCTACACCTTC.